Reported below is one T cell receptor beta chain. The length of the CDR3 is 14 residues. Germline V gene lookup returns CDR1 MDHEN and CDR2 SYDVKM. Trimming shortened V by 8 bases and J by 0 bases, and 11 bases separated the two germline ends. Sequencing was performed with immunoSEQ multiplex PCR; in TCRdb, only in-frame clones are kept and a portion is missing. The table has approximately 69,000 clones, around four fifths seen once. The data stem from a study of OX40 agonist ivuxolimab in advanced cancers. Whole-study context: Dose-escalation patients suffered from hepatocellular carcinoma, melanoma, renal cell or head and neck cancer.

The source was CD4+ or CD8+ T cells sorted from blood, collected in a trial of the OX40 agonist ivuxolimab. This clonotype was obtained from an adult with an advanced solid tumor such as melanoma, head and neck, liver or kidney cancer. The gene calls are TRBV28 and TRBJ2-4, with D unclear. The CDR3, as DNA: TGTGCCAGCGAGCCCGCGCTAGCCAAAAACATTCAGTACTTC. It is translated as CASEPALAKNIQYF. Together with reference TRBV28 and TRBJ2-4, the CDR3 gives the full variable domain: DVKVTQSSRYLVKRTGEKVFLECVQDMDHENMFWYRQDPGLGLRLIYFSYDVKMKEKGDIPEGYSVSREKKERFSLILESASTNQTSMYLCASEPALAKNIQYFGAGTRLSVL.